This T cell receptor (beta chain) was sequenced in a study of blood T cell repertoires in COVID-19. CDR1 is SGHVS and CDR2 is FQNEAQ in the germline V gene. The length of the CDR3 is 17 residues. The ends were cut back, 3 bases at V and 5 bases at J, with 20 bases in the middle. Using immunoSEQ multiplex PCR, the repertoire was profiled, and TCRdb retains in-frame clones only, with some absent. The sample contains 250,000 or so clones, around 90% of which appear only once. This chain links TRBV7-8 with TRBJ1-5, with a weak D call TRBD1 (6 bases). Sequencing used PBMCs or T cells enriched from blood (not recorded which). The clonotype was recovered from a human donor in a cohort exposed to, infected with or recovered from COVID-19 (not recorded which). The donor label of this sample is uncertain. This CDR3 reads CASSLRTARRGDQPQHF. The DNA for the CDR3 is TGTGCCAGCAGCTTGCGGACAGCCCGAAGAGGGGATCAGCCCCAGCATTTT.